This T cell receptor (beta chain) was sequenced in a study of cytomegalovirus exposure and HLA in healthy donors. Whole-study findings and limits: Most TCR sequences were seen very rarely across donors, but some public TCRs occurred in many.

Both 60 Vbeta primers and 13 Jbeta primers went into the PCR. Method: immunoSEQ multiplex PCR; TCRdb's copy keeps in-frame clones and lacks some. The sample yields approximately 210,000 clones, around 75% seen once. Many counts were recorded for this clone. Its antigen is not known. The donors comprised healthy bone marrow donors. Germline V gene data show CDR1 as MNHNS and CDR2 as SASEGT. The V and J ends lost 0 bases and 3 bases, in that order; junction bases with no gene match: 4. This CDR3 has 16 amino acids. This clonotype was obtained from a woman between 50 and 59 years old in good health and CMV-seronegative. The genes are TRBV6-1 and TRBJ2-1, with TRBD2 identical over 8 bases. Sequencing was performed on PBMCs. The CDR3 sequence: CASSEASGGYYNEQFF. The CDR3 DNA reads TGTGCCAGCAGTGAAGCTTCGGGAGGGTACTACAATGAGCAGTTCTTC.